These 22 T cell receptor beta chains were sequenced from one sample in a study of blood T cell repertoires in COVID-19. The assay was immunoSEQ multiplex PCR, and TCRdb's table has in-frame clones only and misses some. The sample consists of about 230,000 clones, 84% of them appearing once. The material sequenced was peripheral blood. Every receptor here comes from a woman older than 75 with active or convalescent COVID-19.

The chain's CDR3 is CASSPEFSYGYTF. The CDR3 nucleotides are TGTGCCAGCAGCCCTGAGTTTTCCTATGGCTACACCTTC. The V and J genes are TRBV3-1 (or the pseudogene TRBV3-2) and TRBJ1-2; D is ambiguous. The V gene's germline CDR1 is LGHDT and CDR2 YNNKEL (reference sequence). CDR3 length: 13 residues. V was pared by 4 bases and J by 4 bases, with 10 bases between.

In this sample, this clone turned up once. The V and J genes are TRBV3-1 (or the pseudogene TRBV3-2) and TRBJ1-5, with 8 bases lining up with TRBD1. The CDR3 covers 13 residues. Germline CDR1 reads LGHDT; CDR2 reads YNNKEL (reference sequence). Trimming cost V 4 bases and J 11 bases; bases outside gene matches: 7. CDR3 coding DNA: TGTGCCAGCAGCCCGGACAGGGAGAAGACCCAGCATTTT. Its protein is CASSPDREKTQHF.

V and J are TRBV29-1 and TRBJ2-3, with 10 nucleotides matching TRBD2. Germline V lookup: CDR1 SQVTM, CDR2 ANQGSEA. The CDR3 contains 16 residues. V trimming: 4 bases; J trimming: 5 bases; junction bases outside the gene matches: 12. CDR3 protein: CSVVRSAGGLGDTQYF. As DNA, the CDR3 is TGCAGCGTTGTTAGATCAGCGGGGGGGTTGGGAGATACGCAGTATTTT.

The table lists this clone with a few counts. The chain employs TRBV6-2 or TRBV6-3 and TRBJ1-5; TRBD1 might be the D (5 bases). V lost 5 bases and J lost 6, with 8 bases in between. Per the germline V gene, CDR1 is MNHEY and CDR2 is SVGEGT. This CDR3 region has 12 residues. The CDR3 nucleotides are TGTGCCAGCAGTGGGGGGGGTCAGCCCCAGCATTTT. It yields the protein CASSGGGQPQHF.

The rearrangement joins TRBV7-2 to TRBJ2-7; 12 nucleotides match TRBD2. Per germline, CDR1 SGHTA and CDR2 FQGNSA. Germline trimming cut 4 bases from V and 1 base from J; bases unmatched to any gene: 2. The CDR3 runs to 15 residues. The CDR3 spells CASSSTSGGSYEQYF. DNA of the CDR3: TGTGCCAGCAGCTCGACTAGCGGGGGTTCCTACGAGCAGTACTTC.

V gene TRBV6-2 or TRBV6-3 combines with J gene TRBJ2-2, with TRBD2 identical over 10 bases. CDR3 size: 16 residues. The trim removed 0 bases at V and 5 bases at J, leaving 3 bases unmatched. The germline gives CDR1 MNHEY, CDR2 SVGEGT. In DNA, the CDR3 is TGTGCCAGCAGTTACTCCGGAGCGGGGGGGACCGGGGAGCTGTTTTTT. Protein: CASSYSGAGGTGELFF.

This clone was seen only once. This chain joins TRBV5-6 and TRBJ2-7; 10 bases align to TRBD1. With V trimmed by 2 bases and J by 2 bases, 4 bases remained unmatched. CDR1 is SGHDT, CDR2 YYEEEE, per germline. The CDR3 has 15 residues. CDR3 in amino acids: CASSFRDRGPYEQYF. The CDR3 DNA is TGTGCCAGCAGCTTCCGAGACAGGGGGCCCTACGAGCAGTACTTC.

This chain links TRBV9 with TRBJ2-3; D possibly corresponds to TRBD2 (6 bases). Trimming removed 7 bases from V and 0 bases from J, with 12 bases in between. The CDR3 is 14 amino acids. Germline CDR1 SGDLS, CDR2 YYNGEE. The CDR3 DNA reads TGTGCCAGCCACCCGGGACTCAGCACAGATACGCAGTATTTT. Protein sequence: CASHPGLSTDTQYF. The entire variable domain, with the rest obtained from reference TRBV9 and TRBJ2-3, is as follows: DSGVTQTPKHLITATGQRVTLRCSPRSGDLSVYWYQQSLDQGLQFLIQYYNGEERAKGNILERFSAQQFPDLHSELNLSSLELGDSALYFCASHPGLSTDTQYFGPGTRLTVL.

V and J are TRBV11-2 and TRBJ2-7; TRBD1 matches at 7 bases. The CDR3 totals 15 residues. V gave up 5 bases and J gave up 2 bases; unmatched junction bases: 9. Germline CDR1 SGHAT, CDR2 FQNNGV. This CDR3 is CASSRTGTATYEQYF. The CDR3 nucleotides are TGTGCCAGCAGCCGGACCGGGACAGCGACCTACGAGCAGTACTTC.

The chain carries TRBV6-5 and TRBJ1-1; D gene unclear. The CDR3 loop spans 12 amino acids. The germline V gene has CDR1 MNHEY and CDR2 SVGAGI. With 6 bases removed from V and 1 base from J, the gap between germline ends came to 6 bases. CDR3 in DNA: TGTGCCAGCAGGGGCAAGAACACTGAAGCTTTCTTT. It codes for CASRGKNTEAFF.

The V gene is TRBV5-4, the J gene TRBJ2-2; a weak D match, TRBD1 (6 bases). CDR1 and CDR2 from the germline V gene are SGHNT and YYREEE (reference sequence). V lost 5 bases and J lost 6, with 17 bases in between. The CDR3 sequence is 15 residues long. CDR3 sequence: CASSNPQGYAGELFF. DNA of the CDR3: TGTGCCAGCAGTAACCCTCAGGGGTATGCCGGGGAGCTGTTTTTT.

The chain carries TRBV19 and TRBJ2-7, with 8 bases that match TRBD1. The CDR3 is 14 amino acids. The ends lost 5 bases at V and 5 bases at J; junction bases unmatched: 8. Germline assignment: CDR1 LNHDA and CDR2 SQIVND (reference sequence). CDR3 sequence (DNA): TGTGCCAGTAGTGGAAGGACAGGGTTAAACGAGCAGTACTTC. It yields the protein CASSGRTGLNEQYF.

The chain has TRBV7-2 and TRBJ2-5, with 9 bases fitting TRBD1. Germline values: CDR1 SGHTA, CDR2 FQGNSA. CDR3 length: 16 amino acids. J was trimmed by 5 bases and V by 0 bases; bases with no gene match: 7. CDR3 DNA sequence: TGTGCCAGCAGCTTAGCGCTACAGGGGGCCGCGGAGACCCAGTACTTC. This codes for CASSLALQGAAETQYF.

V gene TRBV18 combines with J gene TRBJ1-3; TRBD1 might be the D (5 bases). This CDR3 has 15 residues. Trimming took off 2 bases at V and 5 bases at J, with 13 bases between the two ends. Germline V gene data show CDR1 as KGHSH and CDR2 as LQKENI. The CDR3 protein is CASSPIGEGRNTIYF. The DNA for the CDR3 is TGTGCCAGCTCACCAATCGGGGAGGGACGAAACACCATATATTTT.

This chain links TRBV5-4 with TRBJ1-1; TRBD1 is a possible D gene (5 bases). V was clipped by 2 bases and J by 1 base, with 6 bases between them. The CDR3 is made up of 13 amino acids. Germline CDR1 SGHNT, CDR2 YYREEE (reference sequence). The CDR3 protein is CASSFGGNTEAFF. The CDR3 nucleotides read TGTGCCAGCAGCTTCGGGGGGAACACTGAAGCTTTCTTT.

The CDR3 region has the DNA TGTGCCATCAGTGAGGCCCTCCTGACAGGTAGCCCCACAGATACGCAGTATTTT. This sequence encodes CAISEALLTGSPTDTQYF. The J gene is TRBJ2-3, the V gene TRBV10-3; D is possibly TRBD1 (6 bases). Germline V gene sequence: CDR1 ENHRY, CDR2 SYGVKD. V was pared by 2 bases and J by 2 bases, with 20 bases between. The CDR3 runs 18 residues.

The chain uses TRBV5-4 and TRBJ2-1; weak D call: TRBD2 (5 bases). This CDR3 spans 14 amino acids. The ends were cut back, 4 bases at V and 9 bases at J, with 17 bases in the middle. The germline CDR1 and CDR2 sequences are SGHNT and YYREEE (reference sequence). CDR3 DNA sequence: TGTGCCAGCAGCCTGCCGGACTTTCTTGGTGAGCAGTTCTTC. It encodes CASSLPDFLGEQFF.

This rearrangement joins TRBV7-3 to TRBJ2-5; 11 bases fit TRBD2. V was pared by 5 bases and J by 5 bases, with 7 bases of the junction left unmatched. This CDR3 has 15 residues. From germline, CDR1 is SGHTA and CDR2 FQGTGA. Here the CDR3 DNA reads TGTGCCAGCAGCCTGACTAGCGGGAATGCGGAGACCCAGTACTTC. Its translation: CASSLTSGNAETQYF.

The V call is TRBV4-2, the J call TRBJ2-3; 15 bases align to TRBD2. Germline trimming cut 0 bases from V and 8 bases from J; bases unmatched to any gene: 12. This CDR3 spans 19 amino acids. Germline CDR1 LGHNA, CDR2 YNFKEQ. The CDR3 loop reads CASSQDRGTSGGTQGTQYF. The CDR3 nucleotides read TGTGCCAGCAGCCAAGATCGAGGGACTAGCGGGGGGACCCAGGGTACGCAGTATTTT.

The chain combines TRBV7-2 with TRBJ2-7; possible D gene TRBD2, 7 bases. Germline CDR1 SGHTA, CDR2 FQGNSA. The CDR3 is 15 amino acids. Trimming pared 3 bases from V and 6 bases from J, leaving 18 bases between. This CDR3 is CASSLGGGAYFEQYF. The CDR3 region has the DNA TGTGCCAGCAGCTTGGGAGGGGGGGCTTATTTCGAGCAGTACTTC. Based on the CDR3 plus reference TRBV7-2 and TRBJ2-7, the full variable domain is GAGVSQSPSNKVTEKGKDVELRCDPISGHTALYWYRQSLGQGLEFLIYFQGNSAPDKSGLPSDRFSAERTGGSVSTLTIQRTQQEDSAVYLCASSLGGGAYFEQYFGPGTRLTVT.

This chain links TRBV5-1 with TRBJ2-7; 11 nucleotides agree with TRBD1. The CDR3 sequence is 17 residues long. Germline CDR1 reads SGHRS; CDR2 reads YFSETQ. V was pared by 0 bases and J by 5 bases, with 10 bases of the junction left unmatched. CDR3 residues: CASSLGGGQGAINEQYF. In DNA form, the CDR3 reads TGCGCCAGCAGCTTGGGAGGTGGACAGGGGGCGATTAACGAGCAGTACTTC.

V and J are TRBV18 and TRBJ1-1, with 7 bases aligning to TRBD1. V shed 3 bases, J shed 1 base, and the junction held 8 bases outside the gene matches. The CDR3 length is 16 residues. CDR1 and CDR2 from the germline V gene are KGHSH and LQKENI. The chain's CDR3 is CASSPDYRGWNTEAFF. In DNA form, the CDR3 reads TGTGCCAGCTCACCTGATTACAGGGGCTGGAACACTGAAGCTTTCTTT. Variable domain in full (rest from reference TRBV18 and TRBJ1-1): NAGVMQNPRHLVRRRGQEARLRCSPMKGHSHVYWYRQLPEEGLKFMVYLQKENIIDESGMPKERFSAEFPKEGPSILRIQQVVRGDSAAYFCASSPDYRGWNTEAFFGQGTRLTVV.